This T cell receptor (beta chain) derives from a study of T cell changes during pregnancy in multiple sclerosis (dated by TCRdb to about 2019). At the level of the whole study: The study looked at changes in the T cell repertoire across pregnancy in women with multiple sclerosis.

This clone is characterized as large (0.1 to 1%). Its antigen is still unknown. No much larger clonotype is one base removed from it; base qualities were not supplied. Receptor amplification or capture employed the immunoSEQ multiplex PCR assay. The table comes from immuneACCESS by way of TCRdb, which keeps in-frame sequences with V and J called. Part of the clones is missing from these tables; in studies checked, under half for an unresolved V gene and the rest for unknown reasons. The sample records over 9,000 clones, 84% of which are singletons. 10% to 12% of the sample lies in the top ten. CDR1 LNHDA and CDR2 SQIVND were looked up in the germline V gene (reference sequence). Trimming leaves V shorter by 2 bases and J shorter by 4 bases, with the junction holding 5 bases beyond the gene matches. Inclusive of the bounding cysteine and phenylalanine, the CDR3 is 15 residues long. Just CDR3 DNA is preserved here, 45 bases in frame from base 1.

The receptor comes from a female donor in good health, enrolled as a control in a pregnancy study. The rearrangement combines TRBV19 with TRBJ1-1; TRBD1 agrees with 9 junctional bases. Specimen: CD8+ T cells from peripheral blood mononuclear cells, collected after pregnancy. At the DNA level, the sequence is TGTGCCAGTAGTATAACAGGGGGCGGTAGCACTGAAGCTTTCTTT. Its protein reads: CASSITGGGSTEAFF.